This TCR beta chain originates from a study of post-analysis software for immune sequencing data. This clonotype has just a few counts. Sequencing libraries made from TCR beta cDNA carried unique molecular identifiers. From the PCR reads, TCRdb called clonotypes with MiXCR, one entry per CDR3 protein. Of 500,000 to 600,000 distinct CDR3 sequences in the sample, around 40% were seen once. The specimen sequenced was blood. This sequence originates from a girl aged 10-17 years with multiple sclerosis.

The CDR3 nucleotides read TGTGCCAGCAGTCCCCGGGACAGCGTTTACTACGAGCAGTACTTC. This sequence encodes CASSPRDSVYYEQYF. The rearrangement uses TRBV6-1 and TRBJ2-7; 7 bases line up with TRBD1. CDR1 MNHNS and CDR2 SASEGT come from the germline V gene. The V segment lost 5 bases and the J segment 3 bases; nucleotides outside the gene matches: 10. The CDR3 totals 15 residues.